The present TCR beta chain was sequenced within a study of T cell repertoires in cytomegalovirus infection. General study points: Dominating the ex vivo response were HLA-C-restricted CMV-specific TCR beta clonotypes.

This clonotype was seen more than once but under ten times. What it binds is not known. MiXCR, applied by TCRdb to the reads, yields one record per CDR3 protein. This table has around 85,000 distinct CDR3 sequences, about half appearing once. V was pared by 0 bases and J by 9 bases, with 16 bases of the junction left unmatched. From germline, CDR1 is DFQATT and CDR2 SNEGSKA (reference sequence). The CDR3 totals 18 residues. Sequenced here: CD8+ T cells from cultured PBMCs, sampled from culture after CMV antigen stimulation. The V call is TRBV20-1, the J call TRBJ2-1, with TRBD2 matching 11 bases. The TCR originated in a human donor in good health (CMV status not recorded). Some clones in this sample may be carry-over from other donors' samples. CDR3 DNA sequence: TGCAGTGCTAGAGATCAAGGGACGGGACTAGCGGCTATCGGTGAGCAGTTCTTC. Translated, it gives CSARDQGTGLAAIGEQFF.